These 12 T cell receptor beta chains originate from one sample sequenced in a study of CD8+ T cells in alopecia areata (dated by TCRdb to 2017 to 2018). This specimen's time point label, interpreted: approximately 4 weeks on oral tofacitinib. What this sample's treatment or condition label stands for: oral pan-JAK inhibitor, 5-10 mg twice daily. Library preparation employed the immunoSEQ multiplex PCR assay. For TCR sequencing, RNA was extracted from every sample and reverse transcribed into cDNA to serve as template. This immuneACCESS table, as held by TCRdb, lists in-frame sequences with V and J called but not all clones. Of the missing ones, under half trace to an unresolved V gene in checked studies; the others have no known cause. Recorded for this sample are under 150,000 clones; more than 40% of them occurred a single time. The ten biggest clones cover 0.46% of the sample. Sequenced here: CD4+ T cells sorted from blood, sampled at week 4, from a patient treated with tofacitinib. The receptor source for this set is a human donor with alopecia areata.

The V call is TRBV5-6, the J call TRBJ2-2, with 7 nucleotides matching TRBD2. Trimming removed 0 bases from V and 4 bases from J; junction bases left unmatched: 6. This CDR3 contains 16 residues. Per the germline V gene, CDR1 is SGHDT and CDR2 is YYEEEE. CDR3 DNA sequence: TGTGCCAGCAGCTTGGGGGCGGGAGCCGTCACCGGGGAGCTGTTTTTT. As protein: CASSLGAGAVTGELFF.

This rearrangement joins TRBV7-3 to TRBJ1-6; no definite D call. Germline values: CDR1 SGHTA, CDR2 FQGTGA. The CDR3 is 14 residues long. V lost 5 bases, J lost 5 bases, and 10 bases lay in between. The DNA for the CDR3 is TGTGCCAGCAGCACGGACGGAAATAATTCACCCCTCCACTTT. It translates to CASSTDGNNSPLHF.

The chain has TRBV30 and TRBJ2-3, with D uncertain. The germline CDR1 and CDR2 sequences are GTSNPN and SVGIG (reference sequence). CDR3 size: 14 residues. Trimming cost V 2 bases and J 2 bases, with 11 bases left between them. The CDR3 loop is CAWSLGPITDTQYF. Here the CDR3 DNA reads TGTGCCTGGAGTCTAGGGCCCATCACAGATACGCAGTATTTT.

This clone was detected once. The chain combines TRBV30 with TRBJ1-1; D might be TRBD1 (5 bases). Germline V gene sequence: CDR1 GTSNPN, CDR2 SVGIG (reference sequence). Trimming stripped 3 bases from V and 2 bases from J, with 10 bases between. This CDR3 region has 13 residues. CDR3 sequence reads: CAWRRQQNTEAFF. The CDR3 DNA sequence: TGTGCCTGGAGAAGACAGCAAAACACTGAAGCTTTCTTT.

In this sample, this clone turned up a few times. The chain couples TRBV2 to TRBJ1-6, with a weak D call TRBD1 (6 bases). This CDR3 is 15 amino acids long. Germline CDR1 and CDR2: SNHLY and FYNNEI. The ends were cut back, 6 bases at V and 10 bases at J, with 19 bases in the middle. CDR3: CASRDYRDRGSPLHF. CDR3 sequence (DNA): TGTGCCAGCAGGGATTACAGGGATCGCGGATCACCCCTCCACTTT.

The rearrangement uses TRBV27 and TRBJ1-2; D may be TRBD1 (5 bases). CDR1 and CDR2 (germline): MNHEY, SMNVEV (reference sequence). The CDR3 length is 13 residues. Trimming took off 6 bases at V and 4 bases at J, with 12 bases between the two ends. Here the CDR3 DNA reads TGTGCCAGCAGCCGGGACGGCCTCTATGGCTACACCTTC. It specifies CASSRDGLYGYTF.

The chain uses TRBV4-1 and TRBJ1-2, with D maybe TRBD1 (5 bases). The germline V and J ends were trimmed by 4 bases and 3 bases, with 12 bases remaining between them. Germline CDR1 reads MGHRA; CDR2 reads YSYEKL. CDR3 length: 14 residues. The CDR3, as DNA: TGCGCCAGCAGCCTTCTACGAGGGGACTATGGCTACACCTTC. Translated, it gives CASSLLRGDYGYTF.

This clone appeared a few times. V usage is TRBV19 and J usage is TRBJ1-2; 8 bases line up with TRBD1. Per germline, CDR1 LNHDA and CDR2 SQIVND (reference sequence). Germline trimming cut 5 bases from V and 3 bases from J; bases unmatched to any gene: 5. The CDR3 runs to 14 residues. CDR3 DNA: TGTGCCAGTAGTCCCAGGGGGCGCGACTATGGCTACACCTTC. As protein: CASSPRGRDYGYTF.

This clone has just a few counts. The J gene is TRBJ2-7, the V gene TRBV6-6; the D is unclear. The V gene lost 6 bases and the J gene lost 3 bases, with 9 bases spanning the gap. Germline V CDR1 and CDR2: MNHNY, SVGAGI (reference sequence). The CDR3 length is 12 residues. Here the CDR3 DNA reads TGTGCCAGCAGCCCGAGCAACTACGAGCAGTACTTC. Amino acid sequence: CASSPSNYEQYF.

This clone was seen more than once but under ten times. The CDR3 sequence is CAWSVIQGYNEQYF. The CDR3 DNA reads as TGTGCCTGGAGCGTCATACAGGGATATAACGAGCAGTACTTC. The rearrangement joins TRBV30 to TRBJ2-7; D may be TRBD1 (6 bases). The CDR3 extends over 14 amino acids. The germline V and J ends were trimmed by 3 bases and 5 bases, with 17 bases remaining between them. Germline assignment: CDR1 GTSNPN and CDR2 SVGIG (reference sequence).

This clone was seen only a few times. The chain combines TRBV29-1 with TRBJ2-1, with TRBD2 matching over 9 bases. Germline CDR1 SQVTM, CDR2 ANQGSEA. CDR3 length equals 14 residues. V shed 2 bases, J shed 6 bases, and the junction held 5 bases outside the gene matches. The CDR3: CSVEFGGRANEQFF. CDR3 DNA sequence: TGCAGCGTTGAATTCGGCGGGAGGGCCAATGAGCAGTTCTTC.

The chain has TRBV6-5 and TRBJ1-2; 7 nucleotides match TRBD1. Trimming cost V 7 bases and J 4 bases; bases outside gene matches: 9. Per germline, CDR1 MNHEY and CDR2 SVGAGI. This CDR3 spans 14 amino acids. This chain's CDR3 is CASKGQIVGYGYTF. Here the CDR3 DNA reads TGTGCCAGCAAGGGACAGATTGTTGGCTATGGCTACACCTTC.